Listed below are T cell receptor beta chains from one sample, sequenced in a study of shared clonotypes between healthy human individuals. Sequenced by immunoSEQ multiplex PCR; TCRdb stores in-frame clones only, minus some. Of just over 2,000,000 clones in the sample, over 85% were seen once. Sequenced sample: naive CD8+ T cells sorted from blood. The receptors were sampled from a man between 18 and 29 years old in good health. CDR3s include the opening cysteine and the closing phenylalanine or tryptophan. Fields, in order: D gene, J gene, V gene, CDR3 protein, CDR3 DNA. D genes are given only for firm matches.

>-|TRBJ2-1|TRBV4-3
CASSQAGIQDNEQFF
TGCGCCAGCAGCCAAGCCGGAATACAGGACAATGAGCAGTTCTTC
>-|TRBJ1-5|TRBV10-3
CAINPTGAPPQHF
TGTGCCATCAACCCGACAGGCGCCCCGCCCCAGCATTTT
>-|TRBJ2-7|TRBV11-2
CASSHGITYEQYF
TGTGCCAGCAGCCACGGGATTACCTACGAGCAGTACTTC
>-|TRBJ2-5|TRBV7-9
CASSTRLGETQYF
TGTGCCAGCAGCACCCGGTTGGGGGAGACCCAGTACTTC
>-|TRBJ2-5|TRBV7-9
CASGGRGLETQYF
TGTGCCAGCGGGGGACGGGGTCTTGAGACCCAGTACTTC
>-|TRBJ2-2|TRBV11-2
CASSSSGDMNTGELFF
TGTGCCAGCAGCTCATCGGGTGATATGAACACCGGGGAGCTGTTTTTT
>TRBD1|TRBJ2-7|TRBV15
CATSPGTGGSEQYF
TGTGCCACCAGCCCCGGGACAGGGGGGAGCGAGCAGTACTTC
>-|TRBJ2-7|TRBV10-2
CASSVTATLYSSYEQYF
TGCGCCAGCAGTGTGACCGCGACTCTCTATTCCTCCTACGAGCAGTACTTC
>-|TRBJ1-6|TRBV5-4
CASSLNGEWSPLHF
TGTGCCAGCAGCTTGAACGGTGAATGGTCACCCCTCCACTTT
>-|TRBJ2-2|TRBV7-2
CANETDTGELFF
TGTGCCAACGAGACCGACACCGGGGAGCTGTTTTTT
>TRBD2|TRBJ2-3|TRBV28
CASSYFLAGALTDTQYF
TGTGCCAGCAGTTATTTCCTAGCGGGGGCGTTGACAGATACGCAGTATTTT
>-|TRBJ2-7|TRBV7-9
CASSLVPDNYEQYF
TGTGCCAGCAGCTTAGTCCCGGACAACTACGAGCAGTACTTC
>TRBD2|TRBJ2-5|TRBV7-9
CASSLSGEFETQYF
TGTGCCAGCAGCCTTAGCGGGGAGTTTGAGACCCAGTACTTC
>-|TRBJ2-3|TRBV27
CASSLGGGVFGTQYF
TGTGCCAGCAGTTTAGGGGGAGGAGTTTTCGGTACGCAGTATTTT